This paragraph reports one TCR beta chain. No antigen is known for it. The CDR3 consists of 16 residues. Germline V lookup: CDR1 SGHRS, CDR2 YFSETQ. With 0 bases clipped from V and 5 bases from J, the junction kept 7 bases outside the gene matches. Random hexamers served to reverse transcribe about 0.5 to 1 ug RNA. Multiplex immunoSEQ PCR targeted 54 Vbeta and 13 Jbeta TCR beta segments. MiXCR was run by TCRdb on the immunoSEQ multiplex PCR reads, yielding one entry per CDR3 protein. The repertoire has around 71,000 distinct CDR3 sequences, 93% of them found once; the top ten carry roughly 0.16%. The source of the sample is a study of CD8 T cells in Susac syndrome. At the level of the study: Patients with Susac syndrome were therapy-naive, taking corticosteroids, with some also receiving intravenous immunoglobulin, or taking intravenous immunoglobulin alone at the time their blood was drawn. Study-wide points: Susac syndrome CD4+ T cell repertoires showed no clonal expansion.

Recently defined diagnostic criteria for definite or probable disease were fulfilled by Susac syndrome patients. The clonotype comes from a human donor with Susac syndrome. The sequencing input was CD4+ T cells from PBMCs. This sequence joins TRBV5-1 and TRBJ2-5; 10 bases match TRBD1. For the CDR3, the DNA is TGCGCCAGCAGCTTGGGGGGACAGGGGTCGAGGGAGACCCAGTACTTC. It yields the protein CASSLGGQGSRETQYF.